This T cell receptor (beta chain) was sequenced in a study of T-cell reconstitution after alpha-beta-depleted transplantation in children. A TCRbeta library incorporating unique molecular identifiers was prepared. TCRdb fed the PCR reads into MiXCR, producing one record per CDR3 protein. The sample contains about 460,000 distinct CDR3 sequences, around 13% of which appear only once. CDR1 is SNHLY, CDR2 FYNNEI, per germline. The CDR3 has 16 amino acids. The ends were cut back, 0 bases at V and 5 bases at J, with 14 bases in the middle. This specimen was PBMCs from the stem cell graft donor, taken from the stem cell graft. V is TRBV2 and J is TRBJ2-1; D is unresolved. The clonotype originates from a human donor who donated a stem cell graft to a child with combined immunodeficiency. The CDR3 DNA follows: TGTGCCAGCAGTGAAGCGCTTCATGGGCAGAACAATGAGCAGTTCTTC. It is translated as CASSEALHGQNNEQFF.